The sequence of this T cell receptor beta chain was determined in a study of post-analysis software for immune sequencing data. Across the study: The patients showed relapsing-remitting, secondary progressive and progressive-relapsing multiple sclerosis courses.

The germline CDR1 and CDR2 sequences are SEHNR and FQNEAQ (reference sequence). The length of the CDR3 is 15 residues. TCR beta libraries were prepared from cDNA with unique molecular identifiers. TCRdb reanalysed the PCR reads using MiXCR and keeps one entry per CDR3 protein. The table includes 700,000 to 900,000 distinct CDR3 sequences, around 45% detected once. Regarding the study as a whole: Higher frequency in patients than in controls was seen for 5 or 6 TRBV segments, with TRBV5-6, TRBV5-1 and TRBV20-1 among them. Those samples that were prepared in the same batch co-clustered strongly by F measure. People with multiple sclerosis had a significantly lower normalized Chao1 diversity than controls did.

This clonotype was observed a few times. What it binds is unknown. Source material: blood. The receptor's source is a girl aged 5 to 17 with multiple sclerosis. J is TRBJ2-5 and V is TRBV7-9; 11 bases are a match to TRBD1. Near its end, the DNA agrees better with TRBJ2-7, so the J call may be wrong. The CDR3 coding sequence is TGTGCCAGCAGCTCCTGGACAGGGGGCACCTACGAGCAGTACTTC. It is translated as CASSSWTGGTYEQYF.